The 15 T cell receptor beta chains in this list originate from one sample, sequenced in a study of T cells after posttransplantation cyclophosphamide. Controls had myeloablative marrow grafts with methotrexate and calcineurin inhibitor, sampled at 1 year. Assay: immunoSEQ multiplex PCR; the TCRdb copy retains only in-frame clones and omits some. The sample consists of tens of thousands of clones, around 91% of them appearing once. This specimen was PBMCs, taken roughly 350 days after allogeneic stem cell transplant with calcineurin inhibitor and methotrexate. These receptors were taken from a female patient between 25 and 45 years old who received an allogeneic stem cell transplant from an unrelated donor, was CMV-positive, and had acute and chronic GVHD. Some T cells may have originated in the graft donor.

CDR3 residues: CASSPAPRVNTGELFF. In nucleotides, the CDR3 is TGCGCCAGCAGCCCCGCGCCGAGGGTCAACACCGGGGAGCTGTTTTTT. The V gene is TRBV4-3, the J gene TRBJ2-2, with a possible D match to TRBD2 (5 bases). The V and J ends lost 4 bases and 2 bases respectively, with 14 bases between them. The CDR3 runs to 16 residues. Germline values: CDR1 LGHNA, CDR2 YSLEER.

The chain uses TRBV5-6 and TRBJ2-1, with TRBD2 matching over 11 bases. Germline V gives CDR1 SGHDT, CDR2 YYEEEE. The CDR3 extends over 16 amino acids. With 4 bases clipped from V and 5 bases from J, the junction kept 8 bases outside the gene matches. As DNA, the CDR3 is TGTGCCAGCAGCCGGCGGACTAGCGGGTTAAACAATGAGCAGTTCTTC. Protein: CASSRRTSGLNNEQFF.

This clone was recorded a few times. The rearrangement joins TRBV5-4 to TRBJ1-1; TRBD1 matches 7 bases. In germline, CDR1 is SGHNT, CDR2 YYREEE (reference sequence). The CDR3 loop spans 13 amino acids. Unmatched junction bases numbered 4, after V lost 6 bases and J lost 2 bases. The CDR3 DNA reads as TGTGCCAGCACTAGGACAGGAAACACTGAAGCTTTCTTT. This sequence encodes CASTRTGNTEAFF.

The chain employs TRBV30 and TRBJ2-3; a possible D gene is TRBD1 (6 bases). The CDR3 extends over 20 amino acids. Germline loops: CDR1 GTSNPN, CDR2 SVGIG (reference sequence). Trimming shortened V by 3 bases and J by 2 bases, and 30 bases separated the two germline ends. The DNA for the CDR3 is TGTGCCTGGAGCCTACAGGGCCTAAGGATCAATCCACCCCACACAGATACGCAGTATTTT. Residues: CAWSLQGLRINPPHTDTQYF.

The rearrangement links TRBV19 to TRBJ2-1; D unresolved. CDR1 is LNHDA, CDR2 SQIVND, per germline (reference sequence). The ends were cut back, 9 bases at V and 0 bases at J, with 15 bases in the middle. This CDR3 has 15 residues. The CDR3 DNA sequence: TGTGCCAGCCACTTCGGCGGTAGCTCCTACAATGAGCAGTTCTTC. Protein: CASHFGGSSYNEQFF.

The chain recombines TRBV5-5 with TRBJ2-3, with 9 positions matching TRBD1. There are 18 residues in the CDR3. The ends lost 3 bases at V and 1 base at J; junction bases unmatched: 12. Germline V gene sequence: CDR1 SGHKS, CDR2 YYEKEE (reference sequence). The CDR3 DNA sequence: TGTGCCAGCAGCTCGACTACCCGGGACAGGGTTCGCACAGATACGCAGTATTTT. Protein: CASSSTTRDRVRTDTQYF.

V usage is TRBV5-1 and J usage is TRBJ2-7; 9 bases are shared with TRBD1. V gave up 0 bases and J gave up 2 bases; unmatched junction bases: 0. Looked up from germline, CDR1 is SGHRS and CDR2 is YFSETQ. CDR3 length: 14 residues. CDR3 loop: CASSLGTGAYEQYV. CDR3 DNA: TGCGCCAGCAGCTTGGGGACAGGGGCCTACGAGCAGTACGTC.

The CDR3 reads CASSEGTSETDTQYF. CDR3 nucleotides: TGTGCCAGCAGTGAAGGGACTAGCGAAACCGATACGCAGTATTTT. The chain is built from TRBV6-4 and TRBJ2-3; 10 bases fit TRBD2. CDR1 and CDR2 (germline): MRHNA, SNTAGT. CDR3 length: 15 residues. Trimming cost V 3 bases and J 6 bases; bases outside gene matches: 6.

This clone was counted only a few times. CDR3 sequence (DNA): TGTGCCAGCGACAGGTTGGACAACACTGAAGCTTTCTTT. Translation gives CASDRLDNTEAFF. This rearrangement joins TRBV19 to TRBJ1-1; TRBD1 might be the D (6 bases). Germline loops: CDR1 LNHDA, CDR2 SQIVND (reference sequence). The CDR3 is 13 amino acids. Trimming pared 9 bases from V and 2 bases from J, leaving 13 bases between. The variable domain in full, with the rest retrieved from reference TRBV19 and TRBJ1-1, is DGGITQSPKYLFRKEGQNVTLSCEQNLNHDAMYWYRQDPGQGLRLIYYSQIVNDFQKGDIAEGYSVSREKKESFPLTVTSAQKNPTAFYLCASDRLDNTEAFFGQGTRLTVV.

The chain is built from TRBV18 and TRBJ2-1, with D tentatively TRBD2 (5 bases). V lost 8 bases and J lost 1, with 12 bases in between. There are 14 residues in the CDR3. Germline V gene lookup returns CDR1 KGHSH and CDR2 LQKENI. CDR3 in amino acids: CASTIRESYNEQFF. The CDR3 DNA sequence: TGTGCCAGCACGATTCGGGAATCCTACAATGAGCAGTTCTTC.

This rearrangement joins TRBV5-8 to TRBJ1-1; TRBD1 matches 9 bases. This CDR3 comprises 14 residues. The J segment lost 6 bases and the V segment lost 1 base, leaving 4 bases of the junction unmatched. CDR1 is SGHTS and CDR2 is YDEGEE in the germline V gene. The CDR3 DNA reads TGTGCCAGCAGCTTGTTACAGGGGGCTTCTGAAGCTTTCTTT. It codes for CASSLLQGASEAFF.

The chain recombines TRBV7-2 with TRBJ2-5; D is ambiguous. The ends were cut back, 6 bases at V and 1 base at J, with 9 bases in the middle. CDR1 and CDR2 (germline): SGHTA, FQGNSA. There are 13 residues in the CDR3. The chain's CDR3 is CASSRPGQETQYF. CDR3 bases: TGTGCCAGCAGTCGGCCGGGCCAAGAGACCCAGTACTTC.

The V and J genes are TRBV19 and TRBJ2-1; TRBD1 matches 7 bases. The CDR3 has 13 residues. CDR1 and CDR2 (germline): LNHDA, SQIVND (reference sequence). The ends lost 9 bases at V and 1 base at J; junction bases unmatched: 3. The CDR3 here is CASRQGSYNEQFF. In DNA, the CDR3 is TGTGCCAGCCGACAGGGTTCCTACAATGAGCAGTTCTTC.

The chain links TRBV2 to TRBJ1-5, with no clear D. V lost 4 bases, J lost 6 bases, and 13 bases lay in between. The CDR3 has 14 amino acids. Germline V gene sequence: CDR1 SNHLY, CDR2 FYNNEI. DNA for the CDR3: TGTGCCAGCAGTGTCTGGGGAGGAAGTCAGCCCCAGCATTTT. Translated: CASSVWGGSQPQHF.

V usage is TRBV6-5 and J usage is TRBJ2-2; D gene uncertain. The V end was cut by 0 bases, the J end by 4 bases, with 12 bases between. Germline-derived CDR1 and CDR2 are MNHEY and SVGAGI. The CDR3 extends over 16 amino acids. The CDR3: CASSYSWQASTGELFF. Here the CDR3 DNA reads TGTGCCAGCAGTTACTCATGGCAGGCTTCCACCGGGGAGCTGTTTTTT.